This T cell receptor beta chain was found in a study of post-analysis software for immune sequencing data. The overall study: Secondary progressive, relapsing-remitting and progressive-relapsing multiple sclerosis were among the included disease courses. Study-wide results and caveats: Strong same-batch co-clustering of samples appeared with F measure clustering. Elevated frequency relative to controls characterized 4 or 5 TRBV segments in patients, TRBV5-6, TRBV5-1 and TRBV20-1 among them. Patients with multiple sclerosis recorded significantly lower normalized Chao1 diversity than controls, the study found.

Unique molecular identifiers were carried by the TCR beta cDNA libraries. TCRdb passed the PCR reads through MiXCR, listing each CDR3 protein once. Here the sample spans about 820,000 distinct CDR3 sequences, about 50% being singletons. The CDR3 has 16 residues. Trimming left V 0 bases short and J 7 bases short, with 18 bases between. Per germline, CDR1 LGHDT and CDR2 YNNKEL (reference sequence). Comments on this clonotype: Its antigen is not known.

The specimen was blood. This TCR was recovered from a girl aged 5-17 years with multiple sclerosis. V is TRBV3-1 and J is TRBJ1-2; tentatively, D is TRBD1 (6 bases). This CDR3 is CASSQEAGGGKTGYTF. The CDR3 DNA reads as TGTGCCAGCAGCCAAGAGGCCGGGGGGGGCAAAACTGGCTACACCTTC.